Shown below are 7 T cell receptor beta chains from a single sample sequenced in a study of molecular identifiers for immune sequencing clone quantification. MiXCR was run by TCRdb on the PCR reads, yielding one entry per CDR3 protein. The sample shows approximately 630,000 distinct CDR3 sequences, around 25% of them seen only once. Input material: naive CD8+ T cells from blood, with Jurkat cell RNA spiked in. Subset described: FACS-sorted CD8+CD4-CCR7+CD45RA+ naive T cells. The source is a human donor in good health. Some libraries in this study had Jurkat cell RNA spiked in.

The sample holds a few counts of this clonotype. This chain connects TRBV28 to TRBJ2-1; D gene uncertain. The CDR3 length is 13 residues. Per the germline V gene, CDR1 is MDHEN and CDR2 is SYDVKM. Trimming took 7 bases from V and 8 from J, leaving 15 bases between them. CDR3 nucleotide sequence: TGTGCCAGCACGTCGAATAGTTGGGATGAGCAGTTCTTC. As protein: CASTSNSWDEQFF.

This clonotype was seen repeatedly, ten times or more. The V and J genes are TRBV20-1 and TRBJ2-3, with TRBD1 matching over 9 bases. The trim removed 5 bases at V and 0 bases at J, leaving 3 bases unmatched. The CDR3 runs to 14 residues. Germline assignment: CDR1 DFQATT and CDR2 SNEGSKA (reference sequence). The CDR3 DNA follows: TGCAGTGCTCCGGACAGGGGAAGCACAGATACGCAGTATTTT. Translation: CSAPDRGSTDTQYF.

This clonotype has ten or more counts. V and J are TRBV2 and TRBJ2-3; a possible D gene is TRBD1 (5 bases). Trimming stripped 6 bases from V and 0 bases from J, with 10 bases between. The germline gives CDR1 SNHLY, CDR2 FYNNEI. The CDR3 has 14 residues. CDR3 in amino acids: CASSDSFSTDTQYF. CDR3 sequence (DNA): TGTGCCAGCAGCGACAGCTTTAGCACAGATACGCAGTATTTT. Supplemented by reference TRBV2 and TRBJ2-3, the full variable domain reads EPEVTQTPSHQVTQMGQEVILRCVPISNHLYFYWYRQILGQKVEFLVSFYNNEISEKSEIFDDQFSVERPDGSNFTLKIRSTKLEDSAMYFCASSDSFSTDTQYFGPGTRLTVL.

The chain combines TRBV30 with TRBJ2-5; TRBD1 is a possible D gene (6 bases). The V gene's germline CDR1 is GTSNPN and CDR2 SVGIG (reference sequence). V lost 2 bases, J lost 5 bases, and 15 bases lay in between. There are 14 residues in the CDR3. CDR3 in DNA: TGTGCCTGGAGTCGGACAGCCTTTAGTGAGACCCAGTACTTC. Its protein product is CAWSRTAFSETQYF.

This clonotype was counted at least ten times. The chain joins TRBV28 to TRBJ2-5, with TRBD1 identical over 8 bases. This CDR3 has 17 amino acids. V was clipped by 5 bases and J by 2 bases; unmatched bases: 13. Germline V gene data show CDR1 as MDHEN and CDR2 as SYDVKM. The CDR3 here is CASSGARDRYRQETQYF. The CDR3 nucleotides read TGTGCCAGCAGTGGGGCCCGGGACAGGTACAGACAAGAGACCCAGTACTTC.

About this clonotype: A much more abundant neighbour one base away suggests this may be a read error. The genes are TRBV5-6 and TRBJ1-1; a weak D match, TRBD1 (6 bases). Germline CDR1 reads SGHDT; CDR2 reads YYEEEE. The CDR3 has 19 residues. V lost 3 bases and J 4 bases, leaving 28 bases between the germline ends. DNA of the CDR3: TGTGCCAGCAGCTCCCTCGGACACAGGGTCACTTTCACGAGCACTGAAGCTTTCTTT. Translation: CASSSLGHRVTFTSTEAFF. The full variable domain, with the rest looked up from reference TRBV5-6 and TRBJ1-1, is DAGVTQSPTHLIKTRGQQVTLRCSPKSGHDTVSWYQQALGQGPQFIFQYYEEEERQRGNFPDRFSGHQFPNYSSELNVNALLLGDSALYLCASSSLGHRVTFTSTEAFFGQGTRLTVV.

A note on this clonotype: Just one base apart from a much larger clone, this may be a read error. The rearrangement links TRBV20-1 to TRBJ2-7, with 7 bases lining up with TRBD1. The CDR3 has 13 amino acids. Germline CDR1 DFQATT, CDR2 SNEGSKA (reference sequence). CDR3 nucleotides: TGCAGTACTAGAATATCAGGGGGCTACGAGCAGTACTTC. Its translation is CSTRISGGYEQYF.